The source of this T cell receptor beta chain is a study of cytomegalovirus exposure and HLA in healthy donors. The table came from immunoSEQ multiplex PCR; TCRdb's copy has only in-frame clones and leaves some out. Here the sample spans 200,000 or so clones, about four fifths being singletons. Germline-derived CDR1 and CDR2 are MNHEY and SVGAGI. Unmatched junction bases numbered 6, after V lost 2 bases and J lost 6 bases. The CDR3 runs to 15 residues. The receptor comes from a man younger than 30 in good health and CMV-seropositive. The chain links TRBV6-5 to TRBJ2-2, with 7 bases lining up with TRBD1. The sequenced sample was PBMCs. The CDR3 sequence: CASSYGQGVPGELFF. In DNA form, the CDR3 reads TGTGCCAGCAGTTACGGGCAGGGGGTACCCGGGGAGCTGTTTTTT.